Reported below is one TCR beta chain. This entry comes from a study of T-cell memory formation after mild COVID-19. MiXCR was run by TCRdb on the 5' RACE reads, yielding one entry per CDR3 protein. This sample has some 330,000 distinct CDR3 sequences, with around 21% found just once. The sequence was collected from an adult woman who had mild COVID-19 (a few samples of this study predate the infection). Cell type and time point are not known. Sequences were obtained from PBMCs or a T cell subset sorted from them (not recorded which).

CDR3 residues: CASSLVGQGYADTQYF. The CDR3 DNA sequence: TGCGCCAGCAGCTTGGTGGGACAGGGGTATGCAGATACGCAGTATTTT. The J gene is TRBJ2-3, the V gene TRBV5-1, with 10 positions matching TRBD1. This CDR3 contains 16 residues. Germline lookup yields CDR1 SGHRS and CDR2 YFSETQ. V was clipped by 0 bases and J by 4 bases; unmatched bases: 5. Drawing the rest from reference TRBV5-1 and TRBJ2-3, the complete variable domain is KAGVTQTPRYLIKTRGQQVTLSCSPISGHRSVSWYQQTPGQGLQFLFEYFSETQRNKGNFPGRFSGRQFSNSRSEMNVSTLELGDSALYLCASSLVGQGYADTQYFGPGTRLTVL.